Each of the 19 T cell receptor beta chains below was sequenced from the same sample in a study of blood T cell repertoires in COVID-19. Measured with immunoSEQ multiplex PCR; TCRdb has only the in-frame clones, and not every one. The sample gives more than 250,000 clones, approximately 80% of which show up once; 5% is in the top ten. The material sequenced was PBMCs or T cells enriched from blood (not recorded which). These receptor sequences come from a man aged 40-49 years who had been exposed to COVID-19.

This chain joins TRBV28 and TRBJ1-1; 9 nucleotides agree with TRBD1. This CDR3 is built from 16 residues. V dropped 7 bases and J dropped 2; count of bases not matched to a gene: 11. Germline V gene sequence: CDR1 MDHEN, CDR2 SYDVKM. The CDR3 reads CASKTPGQGQNTEAFF. In nucleotides, the CDR3 is TGTGCCAGCAAAACCCCGGGACAGGGACAAAACACTGAAGCTTTCTTT.

This chain links TRBV6-5 with TRBJ1-1; 8 nucleotides match TRBD1. The germline gives CDR1 MNHEY, CDR2 SVGAGI. The length of the CDR3 is 15 residues. With V trimmed by 8 bases and J by 4 bases, 12 bases remained unmatched. The chain's CDR3 is CASYDQRTGSTEAFF. The CDR3, as DNA: TGTGCCAGCTACGACCAAAGGACAGGGAGCACTGAAGCTTTCTTT.

The chain uses TRBV6-5 and TRBJ2-7; TRBD1 aligns across 9 bases. The length of the CDR3 is 14 residues. From germline, CDR1 is MNHEY and CDR2 SVGAGI. V was pared by 7 bases and J by 7 bases, with 11 bases of the junction left unmatched. The CDR3 sequence is CASTSRTGVWEQYF. The CDR3 bases are TGTGCCAGCACTTCAAGGACAGGGGTGTGGGAGCAGTACTTC.

V and J are TRBV19 and TRBJ2-5, with D perhaps matching TRBD2 (5 bases). The CDR3 sequence is 12 residues long. Trimming stripped 2 bases from V and 7 bases from J, with 8 bases between. Germline values: CDR1 LNHDA, CDR2 SQIVND (reference sequence). CDR3 residues: CASSIRSGTQYF. CDR3 DNA: TGTGCCAGTAGTATAAGAAGCGGGACCCAGTACTTC. Full variable domain (missing parts from reference TRBV19 and TRBJ2-5): DGGITQSPKYLFRKEGQNVTLSCEQNLNHDAMYWYRQDPGQGLRLIYYSQIVNDFQKGDIAEGYSVSREKKESFPLTVTSAQKNPTAFYLCASSIRSGTQYFGPGTRLLVL.

This clone was counted a few times. The V and J genes are TRBV6-1 and TRBJ1-4; D gene unclear. Trimming shortened V by 3 bases and J by 5 bases, and 4 bases separated the two germline ends. The germline V gene has CDR1 MNHNS and CDR2 SASEGT. The CDR3 loop spans 12 amino acids. The CDR3 nucleotides are TGTGCCAGCAGTGACCTCAATGAAAAACTGTTTTTT. This sequence encodes CASSDLNEKLFF.

The chain carries TRBV9 and TRBJ2-2, with D tentatively TRBD2 (6 bases). CDR1 SGDLS and CDR2 YYNGEE come from the germline V gene. The CDR3 spans 13 residues. Trimming removed 9 bases from V and 5 bases from J, with 14 bases in between. The CDR3 bases are TGTGCCACCAGGGACTTCGAGACCGGGGAGCTGTTTTTT. Its translation is CATRDFETGELFF.

There are a few counts of this clone. The chain carries TRBV5-4 and TRBJ1-1; D call uncertain. This CDR3 spans 16 amino acids. Trimming left V 0 bases short and J 3 bases short, with 15 bases between. Germline V gives CDR1 SGHNT, CDR2 YYREEE (reference sequence). In DNA form, the CDR3 reads TGTGCCAGCAGCTTGGGCGTCGTCGGAGCTTACACTGAAGCTTTCTTT. As protein: CASSLGVVGAYTEAFF.

J is TRBJ2-3 and V is TRBV9, with 8 nucleotides matching TRBD2. The ends lost 0 bases at V and 4 bases at J; junction bases unmatched: 7. Germline V gene data show CDR1 as SGDLS and CDR2 as YYNGEE. There are 16 residues in the CDR3. The CDR3 loop is CASSVGPAGDADTQYF. The CDR3 DNA reads TGTGCCAGCAGCGTAGGGCCAGCGGGAGACGCAGATACGCAGTATTTT. Supplemented by reference TRBV9 and TRBJ2-3, the full variable domain reads DSGVTQTPKHLITATGQRVTLRCSPRSGDLSVYWYQQSLDQGLQFLIQYYNGEERAKGNILERFSAQQFPDLHSELNLSSLELGDSALYFCASSVGPAGDADTQYFGPGTRLTVL.

V gene TRBV10-3 combines with J gene TRBJ1-5; D is undetermined. Germline loops: CDR1 ENHRY, CDR2 SYGVKD. The CDR3 totals 13 residues. Trimming stripped 0 bases from V and 5 bases from J, with 5 bases between. The DNA for the CDR3 is TGTGCCATCAGTGAGTCGAGGGATCAGCCCCAGCATTTT. Protein product: CAISESRDQPQHF.

The chain recombines TRBV10-3 with TRBJ1-2, with D tentatively TRBD1 (5 bases). In germline, CDR1 is ENHRY, CDR2 SYGVKD. Trimming stripped 2 bases from V and 7 bases from J, with 11 bases between. This CDR3 region has 13 residues. The CDR3 bases are TGTGCCATCAGTGAGACAGACAGTCGTGGCTACACCTTC. It yields the protein CAISETDSRGYTF.

The rearrangement links TRBV5-1 to TRBJ2-7; 7 nucleotides line up with TRBD1. Per the germline V gene, CDR1 is SGHRS and CDR2 is YFSETQ. With V trimmed by 2 bases and J by 5 bases, 10 bases remained unmatched. The length of the CDR3 is 15 residues. The CDR3 here is CASSFEPGQKNEQYF. CDR3 DNA sequence: TGCGCCAGCAGCTTTGAGCCGGGACAGAAGAACGAGCAGTACTTC.

V and J are TRBV5-4 and TRBJ1-3, with D perhaps matching TRBD1 (5 bases). Germline V CDR1 and CDR2: SGHNT, YYREEE (reference sequence). CDR3 length equals 15 residues. Deletions cut 3 bases from V and 8 bases from J, with 18 bases between. CDR3 protein: CASSSGGGLMDTIYF. The CDR3 bases are TGTGCCAGCAGCTCCGGTGGGGGGTTGATGGACACCATATATTTT.

This clone was seen only a few times. V usage is TRBV10-1 and J usage is TRBJ2-1, with TRBD2 identical over 7 bases. The V gene end was trimmed by 2 bases and the J gene end by 0 bases; junction bases not matched to a gene: 16. Germline CDR1 WNHNN, CDR2 SYGVQD (reference sequence). This CDR3 region has 20 residues. The CDR3 reads CASSEDGRWGTGGSYNEQFF. DNA for the CDR3: TGCGCCAGCAGTGAGGACGGGAGGTGGGGAACGGGAGGCTCCTACAATGAGCAGTTCTTC.

The chain couples TRBV9 to TRBJ2-7; D uncertain. Germline CDR1 and CDR2: SGDLS and YYNGEE. V was pared by 1 base and J by 1 base, with 12 bases between. The CDR3 loop spans 15 amino acids. CDR3 amino acids: CASSVSVDSSYEQYF. CDR3 DNA: TGTGCCAGCAGCGTAAGTGTCGACTCATCCTACGAGCAGTACTTC.

This clone came up a few times. The chain has TRBV5-1 and TRBJ2-2; 13 bases align to TRBD2. Germline values: CDR1 SGHRS, CDR2 YFSETQ. This CDR3 has 16 amino acids. Trimming cost V 4 bases and J 6 bases; bases outside gene matches: 6. The CDR3 coding sequence is TGCGCCAGCAGCAGACTAGCGGGAGGTTCCGCCGGGGAGCTGTTTTTT. Translating gives CASSRLAGGSAGELFF.

This clone was seen only once. The chain combines TRBV4-1 with TRBJ2-7; TRBD2 matches at 10 bases. The junction had 6 bases not matched to a gene; V was cut back by 8 bases and J by 5 bases. Per the germline V gene, CDR1 is MGHRA and CDR2 is YSYEKL. The CDR3 sequence is 13 residues long. The CDR3 region is CASSLAGAHEQYF. In DNA form, the CDR3 reads TGCGCCAGCTCCCTAGCGGGAGCCCACGAGCAGTACTTC.

This clone was seen just once. As DNA, the CDR3 is TGTGCCAGCAGCTTAGTTGCAGACACAGATACGCAGTATTTT. Protein product: CASSLVADTDTQYF. This chain links TRBV7-9 with TRBJ2-3; unclear D gene. The V gene lost 1 base and the J gene lost 2 bases, with 7 bases spanning the gap. This CDR3 contains 14 residues. Germline V lookup: CDR1 SEHNR, CDR2 FQNEAQ (reference sequence).

V and J are TRBV29-1 and TRBJ2-3; D might be TRBD1 (6 bases). Trimming took 6 bases from V and 6 from J, leaving 19 bases between them. CDR3 length: 14 residues. Germline CDR1 is SQVTM and CDR2 is ANQGSEA. The CDR3 loop reads CSVRTALLVDTQYF. Written as DNA, the CDR3 is TGCAGCGTAAGGACAGCGCTTCTTGTGGATACGCAGTATTTT.

The V and J genes are TRBV12-5 and TRBJ1-1; unclear D gene. The V end was cut by 0 bases, the J end by 4 bases, with 18 bases between. Germline V gene data show CDR1 as LGHNT and CDR2 as FRNRAP. The CDR3 spans 17 residues. As DNA, the CDR3 is TGTGCTAGTGGTTTGGTCCCGCCCACAGATCTGGGCACTGAAGCTTTCTTT. This codes for CASGLVPPTDLGTEAFF.